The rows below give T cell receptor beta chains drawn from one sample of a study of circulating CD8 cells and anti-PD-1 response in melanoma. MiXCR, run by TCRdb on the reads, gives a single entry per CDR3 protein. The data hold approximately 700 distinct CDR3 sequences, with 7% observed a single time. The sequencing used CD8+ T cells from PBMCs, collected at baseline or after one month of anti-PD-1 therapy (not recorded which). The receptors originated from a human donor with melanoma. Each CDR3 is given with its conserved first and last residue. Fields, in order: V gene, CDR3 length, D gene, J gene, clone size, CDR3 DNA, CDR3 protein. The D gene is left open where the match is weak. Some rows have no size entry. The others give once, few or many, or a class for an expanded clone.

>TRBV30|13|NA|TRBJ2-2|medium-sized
TGTGCCTGGAGTAGGGGGGCTGGCGGGGAGCTGTTTTTT
CAWSRGAGGELFF
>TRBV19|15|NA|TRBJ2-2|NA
TGTGCCAGTACCGTAGACGCCAGGGTTGTCGGGGAGCTGTTTTTT
CASTVDARVVGELFF
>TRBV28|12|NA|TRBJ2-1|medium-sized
TGTGCCAGCAGTTTTCCCGTAGGTGAGCAGTTCTTC
CASSFPVGEQFF
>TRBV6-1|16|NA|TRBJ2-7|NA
TGTGCCAGCAGTGAAATCGTCCTTAGCTCTACCTACGAGCAGTACTTC
CASSEIVLSSTYEQYF
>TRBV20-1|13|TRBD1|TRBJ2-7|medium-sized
TGCAGTGCGCCGGGACAGGGAGTCCACGAGCAGTACTTC
CSAPGQGVHEQYF
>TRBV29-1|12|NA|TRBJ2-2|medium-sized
TGCAGCGTTGAAGGACAGACCGGGGAGCTGTTTTTT
CSVEGQTGELFF
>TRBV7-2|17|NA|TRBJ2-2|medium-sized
TGTGCCAGCAGCCCACTCTGGGGGGCACAGAACACCGGGGAGCTGTTTTTT
CASSPLWGAQNTGELFF
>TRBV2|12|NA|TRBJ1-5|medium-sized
TGTGCCAGCAGTGAGGGGAATCAGCCCCAGCATTTT
CASSEGNQPQHF
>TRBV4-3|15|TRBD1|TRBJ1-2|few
TGCGCCAGCAGCCCCGGGACAGTTGTAAACTATGGCTACACCTTC
CASSPGTVVNYGYTF
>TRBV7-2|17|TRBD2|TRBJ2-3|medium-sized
TGTGCCAGCAGCTTGGATTCTAGCGGCTCAGGCGAAGATACGCAGTATTTT
CASSLDSSGSGEDTQYF